This T cell receptor (beta chain) is from a study of OX40 agonist ivuxolimab in advanced cancers. The overall study: Treatment of patients was with ivuxolimab, an agonistic anti-OX40 (CD134) antibody. The study gave patients intravenous ivuxolimab at 0.01 to 10 mg/kg every 2 weeks.

This CDR3 region has 15 residues. V was pared by 2 bases and J by 5 bases, with 7 bases of the junction left unmatched. The germline V gene encodes CDR1 SGHDT and CDR2 YYEEEE. Notes on the study in general: Expanded peripheral T cells had an undetermined antigen specificity. At doses 0.1 to 3.0 mg/kg, CD4+ and CD8+ clones expanded.

A remark on this clone: Its antigen is undetermined.

Method: immunoSEQ multiplex PCR; TCRdb's copy keeps in-frame clones and lacks some. The table includes over 75,000 clones, about nine tenths detected once. This clonotype originated in an adult with an advanced solid tumor such as melanoma, head and neck, liver or kidney cancer. This specimen was CD4+ or CD8+ T cells sorted from blood, taken in a trial of the OX40 agonist ivuxolimab. The chain combines TRBV5-6 with TRBJ2-5; 9 bases align to TRBD1. The CDR3 nucleotides are TGTGCCAGCAGCTTAGGGATACAGGGGGCGGAGACCCAGTACTTC. This encodes CASSLGIQGAETQYF.